This T cell receptor (beta chain) was sequenced in a study of blood T cells in healthy people across ages. Researchers isolated at least 6 million PBMCs per sample. Primers used in a second PCR of roughly 6 to 11 cycles were a sample-barcoded 5' primer and a J-beta primer mix. A template-switch adaptor that had 12 random nucleotides put a tag on each cDNA molecule. MiXCR, applied by TCRdb to the 5' RACE reads, yields one record per CDR3 protein. The sample records approximately 700,000 distinct CDR3 sequences, 32% being singletons. Remarks on this clonotype: Antigen specificity is unknown.

Findings of the study overall: Across the age range, TCR beta diversity per million T cells fell in a roughly linear way. Unknown CMV status may confound age-related changes in expanded clones.

The sequenced material came from blood. The receptor was isolated from a woman of 80 years or more in good health.

The CDR3 is CAWSVSLLVRVGDTQYF. CDR3 sequence (DNA): TGTGCCTGGAGTGTATCGCTTCTCGTCAGGGTGGGGGATACGCAGTATTTT. V gene TRBV30 combines with J gene TRBJ2-3; D is possibly TRBD1 (5 bases). The CDR3 extends over 17 amino acids. V shed 0 bases and J shed 6 bases, with 22 bases lying between them. CDR1 and CDR2 from the germline V gene are GTSNPN and SVGIG (reference sequence).